What follows describes a single T cell receptor beta chain. Enrollment of patients from Seattle took place during active infection, with longitudinal follow-up. The protocol was immunoSEQ multiplex PCR, while the TCRdb copy is restricted to in-frame clones and leaves out a portion. The profile shows about 170,000 clones, around four fifths of them singletons. The sample originates from a study of blood T cell repertoires in COVID-19. Across the study: PBMCs, B-cell-depleted T cells, or T cells provided the cDNA or gDNA that made up the material.

V lost 2 bases, J lost 3 bases, and 13 bases lay in between. Germline CDR1 reads KGHSH; CDR2 reads LQKENI. The CDR3 is 15 amino acids. The rearrangement uses TRBV18 and TRBJ1-2; no clear D. The source is a woman aged 80 or over with COVID-19, enrolled during active disease. Input material: peripheral blood. CDR3 loop: CASSPTDGSDYGYTF. DNA for the CDR3: TGTGCCAGCTCACCAACGGACGGGAGTGACTATGGCTACACCTTC.